This T cell receptor (beta chain) was found in a study of blood T cell repertoires in COVID-19 (dated by TCRdb to the early 2020s). At the level of the whole study: The collaborator samples originated in the United States, Italy and Spain and spanned the acute and convalescent phases of COVID-19. HLA class I and class II types, where available, came from metadata supplied by the sample provider rather than from assay-based typing. A de-identified subject ID, COVID-19 status, age in years and sex were almost always included in the sample metadata. Samples were obtained from the ongoing ImmuneRACE study (first 160 participants) and from 950 to 1,500 subjects provided by 6 global collaborators. The prospective study material was composed of cDNA or gDNA derived from T cells, B-cell-depleted T cells, or PBMCs. Deeply sampled blood TCRbeta repertoires from subjects exposed to, actively infected with, or recovered from COVID-19 were included in the dataset. A freely available public database, intended as a resource for researchers studying the immune response to SARS-CoV-2, is where the repertoires were released.

The immunoSEQ Assay, a bias-controlled multiplex PCR, was used to amplify TCRbeta CDR3 regions from genomic DNA. As for the original processing: The number of nucleated cells in each sample was estimated from the amplification of reference gene primers within the assay. To quantify the absolute abundance of each unique TCRbeta CDR3 rearrangement, sequence reads were collapsed and filtered. Productive Simpson clonality was computed per sample as the square root of Simpson's diversity index over productive rearrangements. The immuneACCESS repertoire file appears here via TCRdb, limited to in-frame rearrangements. These files lack a portion of the clones; in checked studies, under half of the deficit traces to unresolved V genes, and the cause of the others is not known. V and J calls and clone size come straight from that table; D and trimming were deduced from the DNA. The sample table holds a few hundred thousand clones, of which 65% to 85% were seen once. The ten most abundant clones make up approximately 7.4% of the sample.

General findings and caveats noted by the study authors: The quantity of clinical and demographic metadata differed by source and by participant and was supplied without curation.

In the prospective study, participants were 18 to 89 years old, resided in 20 to 30 geographic areas of the United States, and were enrolled through a virtual design. In the prospective study, participants were assigned to cohorts based on the clinical history participants reported in a screening survey and a study questionnaire. Each participant in the prospective study had whole blood, serum and a nasopharyngeal or oropharyngeal swab collected by mobile phlebotomists. Participants in the prospective study had the option to provide additional blood draws and questionnaires over a 2-month period. Before DNA extraction, blood samples from the prospective study were shipped at room temperature or frozen. Details on this clone: Its target antigen remains unknown. No much larger clonotype is one base removed from it; base qualities were not supplied.

V and J are truncated by 6 bases and 2 bases respectively, leaving an intervening sequence of 16 bases. The cysteine opens and the phenylalanine closes a CDR3 of 15 amino acids. Only the CDR3 DNA is retained, 45 bases long and in frame from the first base. Looking up the germline V gene yields CDR1 SNHLY and CDR2 FYNNEI. The chain uses TRBV2 and TRBJ1-1, with an unclear D gene assignment. The TCR was taken from a woman in her thirties or forties with acute COVID-19. Source material: PBMCs or T cells enriched from blood (not recorded which). The CDR3 region: CASRVGGEFNTEAFF. The DNA is TGTGCCAGCAGAGTAGGCGGAGAATTTAACACTGAAGCTTTCTTT.